Below are 2 T cell receptor beta chains sequenced from a single sample in a study of blood T cell repertoires in COVID-19 (TCRdb year 2020). Receptor libraries were prepared by the immunoSEQ multiplex PCR assay. TCRdb re-hosts the immuneACCESS table, in-frame sequences only. Its copies lack some clones; in the studies checked, an unresolved V gene accounts for under half of them, and the cause for the rest is not known. This sample is represented by 250,000 to 350,000 clones; about 85% of them were singletons. The ten largest clones add up to about 2.2% of the sample. Sequenced sample: peripheral blood. These receptor sequences come from a woman aged 45-60 years who had recovered from COVID-19.

The CDR3 region is CASSSLAGAAKNIQYF. DNA for the CDR3: TGTGCCAGCAGCTCTTTAGCGGGGGCTGCCAAAAACATTCAGTACTTC. The J gene is TRBJ2-4, the V gene TRBV7-2; TRBD2 matches at 9 bases. The CDR3 runs 16 residues. Looked up from germline, CDR1 is SGHTA and CDR2 is FQGNSA. The junction had 5 bases not matched to a gene; V was cut back by 4 bases and J by 1 base.

The chain has TRBV4-3 and TRBJ2-1, with D tentatively TRBD2 (5 bases). The CDR3 has 15 residues. Germline loops: CDR1 LGHNA, CDR2 YSLEER. Between the trimmed V and J ends, which lost 4 bases and 0 bases, there was a span of 10 bases. This CDR3 is CASSPSPGSYNEQFF. Here the CDR3 DNA reads TGCGCCAGCAGCCCTAGCCCCGGCTCCTACAATGAGCAGTTCTTC.